This T cell receptor (beta chain) appears in the sequencing data of a study of T cells after yellow fever vaccination. This clonotype was observed a few times. What it binds is unknown. Germline CDR1 is SGDLS and CDR2 is YYNGEE. This CDR3 is 15 amino acids long. Deletions cut 0 bases from V and 6 bases from J, with 10 bases between. TCRdb fed the 5' RACE reads into MiXCR, producing one record per CDR3 protein. The table has some 300,000 distinct CDR3 sequences, roughly 3.5% seen once; the top ten hold around a quarter. Study-wide results and caveats: The study found a weaker secondary response that peaked faster, day 5 versus 15. Across the CD4 and CD8 compartments, a small share of clonotypes was present in both. Post-booster repertoires contained most primary-vaccination clones again (about 96% CD4, approximately 88% CD8).

This clonotype originated in a man between 18 and 35 years old who received the YFV17D yellow fever vaccine. The source material was PBMCs, sampled on the day of the yellow fever booster vaccination. The chain employs TRBV9 and TRBJ1-6, with unresolved D. Written as DNA, the CDR3 is TGTGCCAGCAGCGTAGCTACGGCAGCTAATTCACCCCTCCACTTT. Protein sequence: CASSVATAANSPLHF.